Sequencing of this T cell receptor (beta chain) was carried out in a study of cytomegalovirus exposure and HLA in healthy donors. Some clones are missing from TCRdb's copy, which holds only in-frame ones; the method was immunoSEQ multiplex PCR. The table includes almost 200,000 clones, roughly 77% detected once. The CDR3 has 15 residues. V gave up 4 bases and J gave up 4 bases; unmatched junction bases: 7. CDR1 and CDR2 (germline): SGHNT, YYREEE (reference sequence). The clonotype comes from a woman aged 30 to 39 in good health and CMV-seronegative. The chain employs TRBV5-4 and TRBJ1-1; the match to TRBD1 covers 10 bases. Sequencing used PBMCs. The DNA for the CDR3 is TGTGCCAGCAGCCCCGGGACAGGGGAGGGCACTGAAGCTTTCTTT. Its protein is CASSPGTGEGTEAFF.